Here is one T cell receptor (beta chain) with its context. This entry comes from a study of T cells in Graves' hyperthyroidism and ophthalmopathy. Study at large: Once the initial diagnosis was made, peripheral blood was obtained before any treatment.

Amplification of TCR beta CDR3 regions was performed using RNA transcripts as template. Using the HTBI primer set, a first-round RT-PCR was run on the TCR CDR3. TCRdb itself ran the multiplex PCR reads through MiXCR, one entry per CDR3 protein. The sample contains around 440,000 distinct CDR3 sequences, around a sixth of which appear only once. Germline loops: CDR1 KGHSH, CDR2 LQKENI. V shed 2 bases and J 3 bases; nucleotides not matched to a gene: 5. This CDR3 has 15 residues. When ophthalmopathy did not progress within 18 months, Graves' hyperthyroidism was considered stable. The sequencing sample was made of blood. The clonotype comes from a woman aged 18-29 years with Graves' hyperthyroidism. This chain links TRBV18 with TRBJ1-1, with 8 bases lining up with TRBD1. The CDR3 DNA reads as TGTGCCAGCTCACCAGTCTCGGGACAGGACACTGAAGCTTTCTTT. This encodes CASSPVSGQDTEAFF.